The next 20 T cell receptor beta chains were all read from a single sample in a study of blood T cells in healthy people across ages. Using a J-beta primer mix together with a sample-barcoded 5' primer, a second PCR was run for roughly 6 to 11 cycles. Each CDR3 protein gets one entry after TCRdb re-called the 5' RACE reads with MiXCR. The sample holds some 890,000 distinct CDR3 sequences, 29% seen once. These data were also filed under a second study, of T cells of mothers and their children.

Sequencing was carried out using blood. The receptors originated from a woman aged 35 to 49 in good health.

This clonotype was seen at least ten times. This sequence joins TRBV28 and TRBJ2-2, with no clear D. V was cut by 1 base and J by 2 bases, with 5 bases left in between. The germline gives CDR1 MDHEN, CDR2 SYDVKM. This CDR3 region has 14 residues. The CDR3 here is CASSLLGNTGELFF. CDR3 sequence (DNA): TGTGCCAGCAGTTTATTAGGAAACACCGGGGAGCTGTTTTTT.

For this clonotype: Compared with germline, one end of the junction differs, possibly owing to a read error. The rearrangement joins TRBV20-1 to TRBJ2-7, with D unresolved. In germline, CDR1 is DFQATT, CDR2 SNEGSKA (reference sequence). This CDR3 contains 15 residues. CDR3 DNA: TGCTGTGCTAGAGATCCCACCGCGAGCTCCTACGAGCAGTACTTC. This translates into CCARDPTASSYEQYF.

The V gene is TRBV14, the J gene TRBJ2-6, with 7 positions matching TRBD1. The length of the CDR3 is 16 residues. Germline values: CDR1 SGHDN, CDR2 FVKESK. J lost 0 bases, V lost 6 bases, and 5 bases had no gene match. DNA of the CDR3: TGTGCCAGCAGTCAGGGGGTTAGCTCTGGGGCCAACGTCCTGACTTTC. Translated: CASSQGVSSGANVLTF.

This clonotype has only a few counts. The chain recombines TRBV20-1 with TRBJ2-7, with 9 bases aligning to TRBD1. The germline gives CDR1 DFQATT, CDR2 SNEGSKA (reference sequence). There are 12 residues in the CDR3. Trimming at V came to 5 bases and at J to 5 bases, leaving 4 bases not matched to a gene. The CDR3 loop reads CSARDRDNEQYF. DNA for the CDR3: TGCAGTGCTCGGGACAGGGACAACGAGCAGTACTTC.

There are many counts of this clonotype. The V gene is TRBV2, the J gene TRBJ2-5, with TRBD1 as a possible D gene (6 bases). Germline V CDR1 and CDR2: SNHLY, FYNNEI. CDR3 length: 15 residues. V lost 4 bases to trimming and J lost 5 bases, with 17 bases between them. The DNA of the CDR3 is TGTGCCAGCAGTGCACAGGGTGGTCCAGGCGAGACCCAGTACTTC. Protein: CASSAQGGPGETQYF.

The CDR3 DNA reads as TGTGCCAGCCACACTAGCGGGGGGGCCGCCGAGACCCAGTACTTC. Its protein is CASHTSGGAAETQYF. The chain is built from TRBV6-6 and TRBJ2-5, with 13 nucleotides matching TRBD2. V lost 8 bases, J lost 5 bases, and 8 bases stayed unmatched. The CDR3 extends over 15 amino acids. Per the germline V gene, CDR1 is MNHNY and CDR2 is SVGAGI (reference sequence).

The chain joins TRBV27 to TRBJ2-3; TRBD1 agrees at 8 bases. The CDR3 extends over 16 amino acids. V shed 3 bases, J shed 4 bases, and the junction held 9 bases outside the gene matches. The germline V gene encodes CDR1 MNHEY and CDR2 SMNVEV (reference sequence). The CDR3 region is CASSLQGNRGADTQYF. In DNA, the CDR3 is TGTGCCAGCAGTTTGCAGGGGAACAGGGGGGCAGATACGCAGTATTTT.

The chain joins TRBV4-1 to TRBJ1-5, with 9 bases fitting TRBD1. After removal of 6 bases from V and 4 bases from J, the junction contained 4 bases not matched to a gene. The CDR3 consists of 14 residues. Germline loops: CDR1 MGHRA, CDR2 YSYEKL. CDR3 sequence: CASSGTGKNQPQHF. The CDR3 DNA is TGCGCCAGCAGTGGGACAGGGAAAAATCAGCCCCAGCATTTT.

V gene TRBV20-1 combines with J gene TRBJ2-1, with D possibly being TRBD1 (5 bases). The CDR3 has 15 residues. Trimming removed 6 bases at V and 6 bases at J, with 21 bases between. Germline CDR1 DFQATT, CDR2 SNEGSKA (reference sequence). CDR3 bases: TGCAGTGCGCCCCACTGGGGCGGCACGTTCAATGAGCAGTTCTTC. It is translated as CSAPHWGGTFNEQFF.

This chain connects TRBV19 to TRBJ2-2, with unresolved D. The CDR3 loop spans 14 amino acids. Trimming removed 3 bases at V and 4 bases at J, with 9 bases between. Germline CDR1 LNHDA, CDR2 SQIVND (reference sequence). CDR3 region: CASSMGGITGELFF. The CDR3 bases are TGTGCCAGTAGTATGGGCGGAATCACCGGGGAGCTGTTTTTT.

The chain combines TRBV7-3 with TRBJ2-1; D possibly uses TRBD1 or TRBD2 (6 bases each). This CDR3 spans 14 amino acids. Germline loops: CDR1 SGHTA, CDR2 FQGTGA. The ends were cut back, 5 bases at V and 7 bases at J, with 15 bases in the middle. CDR3 in amino acids: CASSPYGGGNEQFF. The CDR3 coding sequence is TGTGCCAGCAGCCCTTACGGGGGCGGGAATGAGCAGTTCTTC.

This clonotype appeared a few times. This chain uses TRBV20-1 with TRBJ1-2; D unresolved. Between the trimmed V and J ends, which lost 6 bases and 3 bases, there was a span of 17 bases. Germline assignment: CDR1 DFQATT and CDR2 SNEGSKA (reference sequence). This CDR3 spans 14 amino acids. CDR3 region: CSATGDTKYYGYTF. As DNA, the CDR3 is TGCAGTGCCACGGGCGATACGAAATACTATGGCTACACCTTC.

The CDR3 spells CASSIPGPQGYGYTF. CDR3 DNA sequence: TGTGCCAGCAGTATTCCGGGACCCCAGGGGTATGGCTACACCTTC. The chain links TRBV28 to TRBJ1-2; TRBD1 is a possible D gene (6 bases). Germline V gives CDR1 MDHEN, CDR2 SYDVKM. There are 15 residues in the CDR3. V was trimmed by 5 bases and J by 5 bases, leaving 18 bases between them.

This clonotype was observed at least ten times. The rearrangement uses TRBV20-1 and TRBJ1-6; possible D gene TRBD1, 6 bases. The V gene lost 0 bases and the J gene lost 9 bases, with 12 bases spanning the gap. The CDR3 consists of 14 residues. CDR1 is DFQATT, CDR2 SNEGSKA, per germline (reference sequence). The CDR3 region has the DNA TGCAGTGCTAGAGATCGGACAGTCGGTTCACCCCTCCACTTT. It is translated as CSARDRTVGSPLHF.

The DNA for the CDR3 is TGCGCCAGCAGCCAAGATTGGGGGGTCGGCACTGAAGCTTTCTTT. Translated, it gives CASSQDWGVGTEAFF. The chain has TRBV4-3 and TRBJ1-1; a possible D gene is TRBD1 (5 bases). The CDR3 spans 15 residues. Germline loops: CDR1 LGHNA, CDR2 YSLEER. The germline V and J ends were trimmed by 0 bases and 4 bases, with 12 bases remaining between them.

The sample holds a few counts of this clonotype. The chain joins TRBV6-6 to TRBJ1-1; D possibly corresponds to TRBD1 (5 bases). Trimming left V 2 bases short and J 3 bases short, with 10 bases between. Germline V CDR1 and CDR2: MNHNY, SVGAGI (reference sequence). The CDR3 spans 14 residues. This CDR3 is CASSYGRGDTEAFF. CDR3 DNA sequence: TGTGCCAGCAGTTACGGGAGGGGCGACACTGAAGCTTTCTTT.

At least ten counts were recorded for this clonotype. V usage is TRBV20-1 and J usage is TRBJ2-7, with a weak D call TRBD2 (5 bases). V was clipped by 3 bases and J by 3 bases, with 18 bases between them. Germline V gives CDR1 DFQATT, CDR2 SNEGSKA (reference sequence). The CDR3 is 15 residues long. The CDR3 DNA reads TGCAGTGCTAGGATGAGGGCACACCCTGGCTACGAGCAGTACTTC. Amino acids: CSARMRAHPGYEQYF.

This clonotype was found a few times. V and J are TRBV5-1 and TRBJ1-6; 7 bases are a match to TRBD1. Germline V gene sequence: CDR1 SGHRS, CDR2 YFSETQ. The CDR3 runs to 14 residues. The V segment lost 2 bases and the J segment 8 bases; nucleotides outside the gene matches: 4. CDR3 DNA sequence: TGCGCCAGCAGCTTAGGGACAGAGTATTCACCCCTCCACTTT. Protein product: CASSLGTEYSPLHF.

This clonotype has just a few counts. This chain joins TRBV7-8 and TRBJ1-1; no clear D gene. Germline CDR1 is SGHVS and CDR2 is FQNEAQ. With 0 bases removed from V and 4 bases from J, the gap between germline ends came to 9 bases. There are 14 residues in the CDR3. CDR3 DNA sequence: TGTGCCAGCAGCTTAGCTGCCCGACCCACTGAAGCTTTCTTT. Residues: CASSLAARPTEAFF.

The V gene is TRBV20-1, the J gene TRBJ1-1, with 9 bases that match TRBD1. The V gene's germline CDR1 is DFQATT and CDR2 SNEGSKA (reference sequence). CDR3 size: 15 residues. Trimming removed 2 bases from V and 5 bases from J; junction bases left unmatched: 9. The CDR3 nucleotides read TGCAGTGCTAGAACACCACAGGGGGCGGGTACTGAAGCTTTCTTT. The encoded protein is CSARTPQGAGTEAFF.